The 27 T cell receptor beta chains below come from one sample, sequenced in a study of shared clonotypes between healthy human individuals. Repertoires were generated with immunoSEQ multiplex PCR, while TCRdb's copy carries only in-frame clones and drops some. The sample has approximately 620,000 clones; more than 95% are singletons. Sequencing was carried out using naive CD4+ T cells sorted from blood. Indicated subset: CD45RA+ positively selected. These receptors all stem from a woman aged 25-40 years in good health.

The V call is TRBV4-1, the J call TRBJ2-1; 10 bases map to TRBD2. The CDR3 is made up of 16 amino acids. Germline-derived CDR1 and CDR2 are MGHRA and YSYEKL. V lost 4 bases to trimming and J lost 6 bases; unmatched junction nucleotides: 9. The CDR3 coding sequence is TGCGCCAGCAGCCCCAACCTAGCGGGAGCAGGCAATGAGCAGTTCTTC. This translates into CASSPNLAGAGNEQFF.

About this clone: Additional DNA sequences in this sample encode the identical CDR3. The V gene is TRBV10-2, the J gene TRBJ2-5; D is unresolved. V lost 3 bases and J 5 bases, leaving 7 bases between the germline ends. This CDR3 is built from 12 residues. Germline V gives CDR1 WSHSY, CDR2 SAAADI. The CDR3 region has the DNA TGCGCCAGCAGTGAACAACAGGAGACCCAGTACTTC. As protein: CASSEQQETQYF.

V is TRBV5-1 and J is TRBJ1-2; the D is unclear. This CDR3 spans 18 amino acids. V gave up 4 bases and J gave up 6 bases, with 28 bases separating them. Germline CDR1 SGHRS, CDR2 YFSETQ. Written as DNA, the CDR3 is TGCGCCAGCAGCCCTGGACCCCGTAACCTCGTTCGATTGGATGGCTACACCTTC. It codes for CASSPGPRNLVRLDGYTF.

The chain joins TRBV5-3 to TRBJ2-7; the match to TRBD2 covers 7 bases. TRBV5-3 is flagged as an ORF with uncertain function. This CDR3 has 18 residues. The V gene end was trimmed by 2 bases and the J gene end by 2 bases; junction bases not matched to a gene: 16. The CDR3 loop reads CARSFPHYRAGRTYEQYF. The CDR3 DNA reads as TGTGCCAGAAGCTTTCCTCACTATCGAGCGGGGAGAACCTACGAGCAGTACTTC.

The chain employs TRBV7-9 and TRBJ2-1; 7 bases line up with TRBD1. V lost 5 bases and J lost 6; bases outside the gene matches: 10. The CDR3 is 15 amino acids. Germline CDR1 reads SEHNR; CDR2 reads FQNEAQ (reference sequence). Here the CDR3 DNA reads TGTGCCAGCAGCCCCCCCGGGACAGCCTCCAATGAGCAGTTCTTC. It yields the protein CASSPPGTASNEQFF. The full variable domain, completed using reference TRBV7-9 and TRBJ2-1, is DTGVSQNPRHKITKRGQNVTFRCDPISEHNRLYWYRQTLGQGPEFLTYFQNEAQLEKSRLLSDRFSAERPKGSFSTLEIQRTEQGDSAMYLCASSPPGTASNEQFFGPGTRLTVL.

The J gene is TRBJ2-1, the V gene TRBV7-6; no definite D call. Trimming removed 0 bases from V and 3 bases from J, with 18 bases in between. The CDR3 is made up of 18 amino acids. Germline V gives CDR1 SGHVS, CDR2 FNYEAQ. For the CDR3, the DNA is TGTGCCAGCAGCTTAGCGATCTGGAGTAGCTCAAACTACAATGAGCAGTTCTTC. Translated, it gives CASSLAIWSSSNYNEQFF.

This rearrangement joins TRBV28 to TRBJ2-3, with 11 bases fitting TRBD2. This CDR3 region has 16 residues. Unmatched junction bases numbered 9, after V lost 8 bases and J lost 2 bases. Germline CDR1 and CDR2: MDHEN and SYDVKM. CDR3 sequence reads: CASHSGTSGYTDTQYF. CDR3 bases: TGTGCCAGCCACTCGGGGACTAGCGGATACACAGATACGCAGTATTTT.

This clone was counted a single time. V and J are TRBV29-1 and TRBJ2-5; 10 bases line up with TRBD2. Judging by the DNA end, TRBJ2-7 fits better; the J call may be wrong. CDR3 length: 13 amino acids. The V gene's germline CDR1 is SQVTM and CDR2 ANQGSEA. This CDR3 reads CSIRTSGIYEQYF. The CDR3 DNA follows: TGCAGCATCAGGACTAGCGGAATCTACGAGCAGTACTTC.

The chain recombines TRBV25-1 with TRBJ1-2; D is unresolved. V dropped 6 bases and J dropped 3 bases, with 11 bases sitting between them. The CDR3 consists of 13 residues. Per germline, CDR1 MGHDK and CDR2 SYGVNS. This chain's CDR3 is CASRPPGDYGYTF. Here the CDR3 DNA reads TGTGCCAGCAGACCCCCCGGAGACTATGGCTACACCTTC.

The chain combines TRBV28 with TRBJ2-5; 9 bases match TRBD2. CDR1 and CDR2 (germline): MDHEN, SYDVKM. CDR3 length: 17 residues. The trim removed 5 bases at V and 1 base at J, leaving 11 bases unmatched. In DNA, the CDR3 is TGTGCCAGCAGTGGAAAGATAGCGGGAGACCTCCAAGAGACCCAGTACTTC. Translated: CASSGKIAGDLQETQYF.

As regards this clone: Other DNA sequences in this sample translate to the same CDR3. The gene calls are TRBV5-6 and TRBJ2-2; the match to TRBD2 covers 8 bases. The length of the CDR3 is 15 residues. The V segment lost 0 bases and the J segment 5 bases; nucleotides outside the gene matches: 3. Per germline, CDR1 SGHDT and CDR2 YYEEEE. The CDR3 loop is CASSLVAGGTGELFF. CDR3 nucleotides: TGTGCCAGCAGCTTGGTGGCGGGAGGAACCGGGGAGCTGTTTTTT.

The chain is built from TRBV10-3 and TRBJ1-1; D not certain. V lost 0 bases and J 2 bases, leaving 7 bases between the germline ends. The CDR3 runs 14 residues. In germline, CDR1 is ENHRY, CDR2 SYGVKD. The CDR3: CAISESQANTEAFF. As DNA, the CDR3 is TGTGCCATCAGTGAGTCCCAGGCTAACACTGAAGCTTTCTTT.

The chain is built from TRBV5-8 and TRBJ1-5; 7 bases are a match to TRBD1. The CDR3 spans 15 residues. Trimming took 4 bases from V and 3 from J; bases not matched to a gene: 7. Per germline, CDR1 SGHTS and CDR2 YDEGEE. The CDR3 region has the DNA TGTGCCAGCAGCCTGGGGGGACAGATCAATCAGCCCCAGCATTTT. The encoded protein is CASSLGGQINQPQHF.

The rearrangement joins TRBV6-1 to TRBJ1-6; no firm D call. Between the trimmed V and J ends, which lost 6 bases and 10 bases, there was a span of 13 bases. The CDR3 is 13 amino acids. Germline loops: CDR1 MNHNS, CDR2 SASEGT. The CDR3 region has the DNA TGTGCCAGCAGGGAGCCGTTGACATCACCCCTCCACTTT. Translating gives CASREPLTSPLHF.

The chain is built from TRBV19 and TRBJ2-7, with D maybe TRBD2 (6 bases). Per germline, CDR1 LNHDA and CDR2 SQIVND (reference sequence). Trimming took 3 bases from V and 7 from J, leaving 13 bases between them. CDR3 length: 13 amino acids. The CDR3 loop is CASSMVLAREQYF. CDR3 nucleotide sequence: TGTGCCAGTAGTATGGTGCTAGCGCGTGAGCAGTACTTC. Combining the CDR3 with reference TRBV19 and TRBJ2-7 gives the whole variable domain DGGITQSPKYLFRKEGQNVTLSCEQNLNHDAMYWYRQDPGQGLRLIYYSQIVNDFQKGDIAEGYSVSREKKESFPLTVTSAQKNPTAFYLCASSMVLAREQYFGPGTRLTVT.

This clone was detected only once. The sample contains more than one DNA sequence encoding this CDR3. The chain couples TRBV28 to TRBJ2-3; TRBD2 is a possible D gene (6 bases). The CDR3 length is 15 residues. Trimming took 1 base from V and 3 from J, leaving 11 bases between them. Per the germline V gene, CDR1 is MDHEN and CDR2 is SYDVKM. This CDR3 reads CASSLSAGSTDTQYF. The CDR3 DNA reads TGTGCCAGCAGTTTATCGGCGGGGTCTACAGATACGCAGTATTTT.

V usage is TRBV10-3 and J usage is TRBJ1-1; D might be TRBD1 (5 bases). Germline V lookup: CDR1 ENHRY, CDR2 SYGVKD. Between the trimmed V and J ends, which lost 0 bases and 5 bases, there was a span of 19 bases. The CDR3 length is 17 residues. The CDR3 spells CAISESIQRGERTEAFF. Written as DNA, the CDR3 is TGTGCCATCAGTGAGTCGATTCAGAGGGGCGAGAGGACTGAAGCTTTCTTT.

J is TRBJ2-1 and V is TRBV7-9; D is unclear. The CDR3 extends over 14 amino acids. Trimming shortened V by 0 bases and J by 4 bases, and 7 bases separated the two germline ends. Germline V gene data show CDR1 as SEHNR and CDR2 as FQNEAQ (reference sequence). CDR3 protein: CASSLASSYNEQFF. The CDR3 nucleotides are TGTGCCAGCAGCTTAGCCTCCAGTTACAATGAGCAGTTCTTC. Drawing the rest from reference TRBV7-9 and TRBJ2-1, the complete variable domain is DTGVSQNPRHKITKRGQNVTFRCDPISEHNRLYWYRQTLGQGPEFLTYFQNEAQLEKSRLLSDRFSAERPKGSFSTLEIQRTEQGDSAMYLCASSLASSYNEQFFGPGTRLTVL.

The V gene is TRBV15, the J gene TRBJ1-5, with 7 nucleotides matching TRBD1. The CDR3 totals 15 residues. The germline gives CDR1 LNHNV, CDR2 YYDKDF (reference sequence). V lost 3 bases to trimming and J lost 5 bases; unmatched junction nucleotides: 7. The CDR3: CATSRSQGRDQPQHF. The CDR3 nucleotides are TGTGCCACCAGCAGGTCACAGGGGAGAGATCAGCCCCAGCATTTT.

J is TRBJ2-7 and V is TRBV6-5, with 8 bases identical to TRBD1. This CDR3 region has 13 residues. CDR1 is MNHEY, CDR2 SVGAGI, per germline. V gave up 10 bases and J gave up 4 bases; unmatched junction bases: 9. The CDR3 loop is CAIHGTGEYEQYF. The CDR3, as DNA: TGTGCCATCCATGGGACAGGCGAATACGAGCAGTACTTC.

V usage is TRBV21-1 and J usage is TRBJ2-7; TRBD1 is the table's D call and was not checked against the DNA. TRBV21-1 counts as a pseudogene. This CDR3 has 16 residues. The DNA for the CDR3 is TGTGCCAGCAGCAAACAGGCAGGGCGATTTCCCTACGAGCAGTACTTC. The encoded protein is CASSKQAGRFPYEQYF.

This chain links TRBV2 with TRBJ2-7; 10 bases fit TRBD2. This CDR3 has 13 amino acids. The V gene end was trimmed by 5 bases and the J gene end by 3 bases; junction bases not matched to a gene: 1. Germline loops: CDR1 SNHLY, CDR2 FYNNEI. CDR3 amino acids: CASSLAGVYEQYF. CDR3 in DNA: TGTGCCAGCAGTCTAGCGGGAGTCTACGAGCAGTACTTC.

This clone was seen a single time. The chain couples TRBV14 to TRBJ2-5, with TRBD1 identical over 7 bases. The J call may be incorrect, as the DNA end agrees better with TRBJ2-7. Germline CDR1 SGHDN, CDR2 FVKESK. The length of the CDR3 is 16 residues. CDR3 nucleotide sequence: TGTGCCAGCAGCCAAGCGCGAGGACAGGCCACCTACGAGCAGTACTTC. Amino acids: CASSQARGQATYEQYF.

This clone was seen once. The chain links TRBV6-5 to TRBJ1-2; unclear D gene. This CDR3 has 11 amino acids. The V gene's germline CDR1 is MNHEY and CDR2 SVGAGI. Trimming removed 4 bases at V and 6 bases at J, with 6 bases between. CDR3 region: CASSSLDGYTF. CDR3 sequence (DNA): TGTGCCAGCAGTTCCCTGGATGGCTACACCTTC.

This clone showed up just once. CDR3 in amino acids: CASSPLDPGDTQYF. The CDR3 DNA reads TGTGCCAGCAGTCCCTTGGATCCTGGAGATACGCAGTATTTT. The chain recombines TRBV6-1 with TRBJ2-3, with no clear D. Per the germline V gene, CDR1 is MNHNS and CDR2 is SASEGT. Trimming removed 5 bases at V and 5 bases at J, with 14 bases between. The CDR3 has 14 amino acids.

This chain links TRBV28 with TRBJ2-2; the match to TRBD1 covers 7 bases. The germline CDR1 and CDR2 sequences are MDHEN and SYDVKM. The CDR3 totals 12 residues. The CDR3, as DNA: TGTGCTACCCAGGGGGACACCGGGGAGCTGTTTTTT. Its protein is CATQGDTGELFF.

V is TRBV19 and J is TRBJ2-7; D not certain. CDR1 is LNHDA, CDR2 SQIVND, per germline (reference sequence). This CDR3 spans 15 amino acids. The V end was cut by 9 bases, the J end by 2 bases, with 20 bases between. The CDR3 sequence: CARWSARDKAYEQYF. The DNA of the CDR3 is TGTGCCAGATGGAGCGCAAGAGACAAAGCCTACGAGCAGTACTTC.